A selection of T cell receptor beta chains follows, all from one sample in a study of cytomegalovirus exposure and HLA in healthy donors. Profiled with immunoSEQ multiplex PCR; TCRdb holds only in-frame clones, not every one. The sample table sets out 100,000 to 150,000 clones. Specimen: PBMCs. The receptors stem from a woman in her 40s in good health and CMV-seronegative. Each CDR3 is given with its conserved first and last residue. The D gene is left open where the match is weak. Size is omitted from some rows. Given values are once, few, many or a class for expanded clones.

>TRBD1|TRBV7-2|.|TRBJ1-1
CASSPTLTGTEAFF
TGTGCCAGCAGCCCAACCTTGACAGGGACTGAAGCTTTCTTT
>TRBD1|TRBV7-3|.|TRBJ1-2
CASSPDRGHGYTF
TGTGCCAGCAGCCCCGACAGGGGGCATGGCTACACCTTC
>TRBD1|TRBV4-1|.|TRBJ1-2
CASSQGGQGNYGYTF
TGCGCCAGCAGCCAAGGGGGACAGGGGAACTATGGCTACACCTTC
>TRBD2|TRBV5-1|.|TRBJ2-1
CASSSGSGGDNEQFF
TGCGCCAGCAGCTCAGGTAGCGGGGGAGACAATGAGCAGTTCTTC
>.|TRBV7-2|.|TRBJ2-5
CASSSSGQETQYF
TGTGCCAGCAGCTCATCGGGGCAAGAGACCCAGTACTTC
>TRBD1|TRBV2|.|TRBJ2-7
CASIPLGTGLFF
TGTGCCAGCATTCCCTTGGGGACAGGGCTTTTTTTC
>TRBD2|TRBV9|.|TRBJ2-2
CASSSWGLAGNTGELFF
TGTGCCAGCAGCTCCTGGGGACTAGCGGGGAACACCGGGGAGCTGTTTTTT
>.|TRBV7-3|.|TRBJ1-1
CASRGARGANTEAFF
TGTGCCAGCAGGGGCGCACGGGGGGCGAACACTGAAGCTTTCTTT
>TRBD1|TRBV6-1|.|TRBJ1-5
CASRTGDSNQPQHF
TGTGCCAGCAGGACAGGGGATAGCAATCAGCCCCAGCATTTT
>.|TRBV12-5|.|TRBJ1-2
CASGLDRVRGGYTF
TGTGCTAGTGGTTTGGACAGGGTGAGAGGAGGCTACACCTTC
>TRBD2|TRBV4-2|.|TRBJ2-1
CASSPLPRGGRNEQFF
TGTGCCAGCAGCCCTCTCCCGCGGGGGGGTCGCAATGAGCAGTTCTTC
>.|TRBV7-3|.|TRBJ1-1
CASSLQGAENTEAFF
TGTGCCAGCAGCTTACAAGGGGCTGAGAACACTGAAGCTTTCTTT
>.|TRBV10-3|.|TRBJ1-5
CAIREGTGQPQHF
TGTGCCATCAGAGAGGGAACGGGACAGCCCCAGCATTTT
>TRBD1|TRBV5-1|.|TRBJ2-3
CASSSPQGISTDTQYF
TGCGCCAGCAGCTCTCCACAGGGGATAAGCACAGATACGCAGTATTTT
>TRBD2|TRBV5-1|.|TRBJ2-3
CASSSTGGEGTDTQYF
TGCGCCAGCAGCTCCACGGGGGGGGAGGGCACAGATACGCAGTATTTT
>.|TRBV6-1|.|TRBJ1-1
CASIPSGDTEAFF
TGTGCCAGCATACCTTCAGGGGACACTGAAGCTTTCTTT
>.|TRBV5-8|.|TRBJ1-5
CASSREGVSNQPQHF
TGTGCCAGCAGCCGGGAGGGGGTGAGCAATCAGCCCCAGCATTTT
>.|TRBV6-5|.|TRBJ1-6
CASSRQNSPLHF
TGTGCCAGCAGTCGACAGAATTCACCCCTCCACTTT
>.|TRBV28|.|TRBJ1-4
CASIGVGEKLFF
TGTGCCAGCATTGGAGTCGGAGAAAAACTGTTTTTT
>.|TRBV28|.|TRBJ1-2
CASSLNSYGYTF
TGTGCCAGCAGTTTAAACTCTTATGGCTACACCTTC
>.|TRBV7-6|.|TRBJ1-6
CASSLAGGSNSPLHF
TGTGCCAGCAGCTTAGCGGGGGGAAGTAATTCACCCCTCCACTTT
>.|TRBV5-1|.|TRBJ1-1
CASSLSARMRNTEAFF
TGCGCCAGCAGCTTGTCGGCCAGGATGAGAAACACTGAAGCTTTCTTT
>.|TRBV5-1|medium-sized|TRBJ1-1
CASSMGGNTEAFF
TGCGCCAGCAGTATGGGGGGGAACACTGAAGCTTTCTTT
>.|TRBV11-2|.|TRBJ2-5
CASSLGEETQYF
TGTGCCAGCAGCTTAGGCGAAGAGACCCAGTACTTC
>TRBD2|TRBV10-3|.|TRBJ2-1
CAISAQAGRGSSYNEQFF
TGTGCCATCAGTGCTCAGGCGGGGCGGGGGAGCTCCTACAATGAGCAGTTCTTC
>TRBD1|TRBV5-1|.|TRBJ1-2
CASGQDYGYTF
TGCGCCAGCGGACAGGACTATGGCTACACCTTC
>.|TRBV19|.|TRBJ2-4
CASSPLRGGKNIQYF
TGTGCCAGTAGTCCGCTTAGGGGAGGCAAAAACATTCAGTACTTC
>TRBD2|TRBV5-1|.|TRBJ2-7
CASAPTGGNSYEQYF
TGCGCCAGCGCCCCTACGGGGGGGAACTCCTACGAGCAGTACTTC
>TRBD1|TRBV19|.|TRBJ2-2
CASRRDRVTGELFF
TGTGCCAGTAGGAGGGACAGGGTAACCGGGGAGCTGTTTTTT
>.|TRBV7-2|.|TRBJ1-2
CASSLGTAYYGYTF
TGTGCCAGCAGCTTAGGGACAGCCTACTATGGCTACACCTTC
>TRBD1|TRBV18|.|TRBJ1-5
CASSLGQGRSNQPQHF
TGTGCCAGCTCACTCGGACAGGGAAGGAGCAATCAGCCCCAGCATTTT
>TRBD1|TRBV5-8|.|TRBJ1-5
CASSTTGTGDQPQHF
TGTGCCAGCAGTACCACAGGGACAGGGGATCAGCCCCAGCATTTT
>.|TRBV29-1|.|TRBJ1-2
CSVGRRAGVKLGYTF
TGCAGCGTTGGTCGTAGGGCAGGGGTAAAGCTTGGCTACACCTTC
>.|TRBV28|.|TRBJ2-7
CASSQWTVGRYEQYF
TGTGCCAGCAGCCAGTGGACAGTGGGGAGATACGAGCAGTACTTC
>TRBD1|TRBV19|.|TRBJ1-4
CASSMSRDRVEKLFF
TGTGCCAGTAGTATGAGTCGGGACAGGGTTGAAAAACTGTTTTTT
>.|TRBV19|.|TRBJ2-5
CASSGGSGDRPQYF
TGTGCCAGTAGTGGGGGCAGCGGCGATAGGCCCCAGTACTTC
>.|TRBV10-3|.|TRBJ1-1
CAIGGKNTEAFF
TGTGCCATAGGCGGGAAGAACACTGAAGCTTTCTTT
>.|TRBV9|.|TRBJ1-1
CASSVEDGGGTEAFF
TGTGCCAGCAGCGTAGAGGACGGCGGAGGGACTGAAGCTTTCTTT
>TRBD1|TRBV7-2|.|TRBJ1-1
CASSSDRRMNTEAFF
TGTGCCAGCAGCTCGGACAGGCGCATGAACACTGAAGCTTTCTTT
>TRBD1|TRBV27|.|TRBJ2-1
CASSTGQGNVNEQFF
TGTGCCAGCAGTACCGGACAGGGAAACGTCAATGAGCAGTTCTTC
>.|TRBV6-5|.|TRBJ2-1
CASSYSITVRYGEQFF
TGTGCCAGCAGTTACTCGATCACAGTTAGGTACGGTGAGCAGTTCTTC
>TRBD1|TRBV19|.|TRBJ1-6
CASKTGGHSPLHF
TGTGCCAGTAAGACAGGGGGACATTCACCCCTCCACTTT
>TRBD1|TRBV4-3|.|TRBJ1-2
CASTAGTGIYGYTF
TGCGCCAGCACCGCTGGGACAGGGATTTATGGCTACACCTTC